This T cell receptor (beta chain) was identified in a study of T cell changes during pregnancy in multiple sclerosis. The germline V gene has CDR1 MDHEN and CDR2 SYDVKM. Trimming at V came to 3 bases and at J to 1 base, leaving 5 bases not matched to a gene. This CDR3 is built from 18 residues. Produced via immunoSEQ multiplex PCR; TCRdb's table is partial and in-frame only. The data contain 85,000 to 110,000 clones, 92% of them singletons. This chain joins TRBV28 and TRBJ2-6; 11 positions match TRBD2. Here the sequenced sample was peripheral blood, taken after pregnancy. The sequence derives from a female donor with multiple sclerosis, enrolled in a pregnancy study. In nucleotides, the CDR3 is TGTGCCAGCAGTTTGGTACTAGCGGGGGCGTCTGGGGCCAACGTCCTGACTTTC. Residues: CASSLVLAGASGANVLTF.